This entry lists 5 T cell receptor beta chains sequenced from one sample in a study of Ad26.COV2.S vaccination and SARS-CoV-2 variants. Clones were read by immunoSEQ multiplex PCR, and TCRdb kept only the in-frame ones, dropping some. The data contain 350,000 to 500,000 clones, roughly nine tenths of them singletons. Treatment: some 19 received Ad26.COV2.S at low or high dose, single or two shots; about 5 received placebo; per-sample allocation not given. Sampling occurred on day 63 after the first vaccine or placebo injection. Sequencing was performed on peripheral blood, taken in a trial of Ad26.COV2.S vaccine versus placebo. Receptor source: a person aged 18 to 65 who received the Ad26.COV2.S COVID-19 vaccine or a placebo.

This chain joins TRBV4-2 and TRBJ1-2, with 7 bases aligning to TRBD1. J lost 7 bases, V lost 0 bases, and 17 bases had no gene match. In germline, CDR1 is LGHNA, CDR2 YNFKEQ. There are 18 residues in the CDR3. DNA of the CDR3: TGTGCCAGCAGCCAAGATCCGGAGACAGGGTTCCGCTTAGGTGGCTACACCTTC. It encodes CASSQDPETGFRLGGYTF.

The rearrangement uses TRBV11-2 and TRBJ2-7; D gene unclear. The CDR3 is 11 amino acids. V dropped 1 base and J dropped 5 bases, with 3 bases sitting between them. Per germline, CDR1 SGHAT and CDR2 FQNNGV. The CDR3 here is CASSLVDEQYF. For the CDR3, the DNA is TGTGCCAGCAGCTTAGTGGACGAGCAGTACTTC.

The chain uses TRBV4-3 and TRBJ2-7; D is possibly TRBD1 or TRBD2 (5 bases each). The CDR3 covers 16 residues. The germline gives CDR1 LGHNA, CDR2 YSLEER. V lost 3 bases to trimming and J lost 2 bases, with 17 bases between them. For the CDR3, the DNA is TGCGCCAGCAGCCACCGACCGGGACGACATCCCTACGAGCAGTACGTC. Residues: CASSHRPGRHPYEQYV.

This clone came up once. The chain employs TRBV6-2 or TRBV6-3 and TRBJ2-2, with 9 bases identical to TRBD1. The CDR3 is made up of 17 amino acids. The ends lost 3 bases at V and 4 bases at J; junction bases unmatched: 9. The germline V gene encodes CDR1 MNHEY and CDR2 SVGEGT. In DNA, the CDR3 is TGTGCCAGCAGTTATCGTAACAGGGGGCGAGGCACCGGGGAGCTGTTTTTT. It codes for CASSYRNRGRGTGELFF.

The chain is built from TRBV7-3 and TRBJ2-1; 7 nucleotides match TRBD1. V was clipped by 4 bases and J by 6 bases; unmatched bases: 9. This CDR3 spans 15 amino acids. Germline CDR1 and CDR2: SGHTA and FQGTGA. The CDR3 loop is CASSYGQVHVNEQFF. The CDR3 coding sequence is TGTGCCAGCAGCTACGGACAGGTGCACGTCAATGAGCAGTTCTTC. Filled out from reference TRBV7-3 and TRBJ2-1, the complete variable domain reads GAGVSQTPSNKVTEKGKYVELRCDPISGHTALYWYRQSLGQGPEFLIYFQGTGAADDSGLPNDRFFAVRPEGSVSTLKIQRTERGDSAVYLCASSYGQVHVNEQFFGPGTRLTVL.